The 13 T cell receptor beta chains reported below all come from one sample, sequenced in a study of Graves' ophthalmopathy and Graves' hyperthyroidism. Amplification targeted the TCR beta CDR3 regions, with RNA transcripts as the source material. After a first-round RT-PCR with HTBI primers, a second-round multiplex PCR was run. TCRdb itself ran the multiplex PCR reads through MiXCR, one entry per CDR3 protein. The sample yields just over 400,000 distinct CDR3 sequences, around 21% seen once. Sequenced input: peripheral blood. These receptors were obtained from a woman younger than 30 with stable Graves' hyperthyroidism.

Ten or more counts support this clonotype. The DNA for the CDR3 is TGTGCCAGCAGAGGGGGACAGGGCCCCTACGAGCAGTACTTC. Its translation: CASRGGQGPYEQYF. V usage is TRBV12-3 or TRBV12-4 and J usage is TRBJ2-7, with TRBD1 identical over 9 bases. The ends lost 6 bases at V and 2 bases at J; junction bases unmatched: 5. This CDR3 has 14 amino acids.

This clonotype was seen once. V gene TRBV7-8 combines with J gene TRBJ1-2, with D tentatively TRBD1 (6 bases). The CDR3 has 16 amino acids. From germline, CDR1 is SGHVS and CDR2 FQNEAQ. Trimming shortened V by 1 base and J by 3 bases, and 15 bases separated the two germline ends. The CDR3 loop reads CASSLDGTPLYYGYTF. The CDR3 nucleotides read TGTGCCAGCAGCTTAGATGGGACACCTCTCTACTATGGCTACACCTTC.

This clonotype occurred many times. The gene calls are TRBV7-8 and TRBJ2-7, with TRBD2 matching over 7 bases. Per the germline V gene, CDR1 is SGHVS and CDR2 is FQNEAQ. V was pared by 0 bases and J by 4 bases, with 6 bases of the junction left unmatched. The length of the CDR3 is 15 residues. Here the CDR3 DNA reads TGTGCCAGCAGCTTAGCCCCGACTAGCCCTTACGAGCAGTACTTC. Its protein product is CASSLAPTSPYEQYF.

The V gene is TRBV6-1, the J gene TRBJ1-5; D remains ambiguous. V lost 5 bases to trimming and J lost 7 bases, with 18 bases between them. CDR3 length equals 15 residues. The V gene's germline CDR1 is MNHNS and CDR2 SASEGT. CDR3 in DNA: TGTGCCAGCAGTCCCAGCCGGCGGCCGGGGCAGCCCCAGCATTTT. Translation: CASSPSRRPGQPQHF.

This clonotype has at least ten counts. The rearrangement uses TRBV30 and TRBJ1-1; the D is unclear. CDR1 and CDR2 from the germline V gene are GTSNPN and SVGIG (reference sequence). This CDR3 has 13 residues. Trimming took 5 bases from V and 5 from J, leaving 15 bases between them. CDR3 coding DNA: TGTGCCTGGTCCCTTGATGGTGAGACTGAAGCTTTCTTT. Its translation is CAWSLDGETEAFF.

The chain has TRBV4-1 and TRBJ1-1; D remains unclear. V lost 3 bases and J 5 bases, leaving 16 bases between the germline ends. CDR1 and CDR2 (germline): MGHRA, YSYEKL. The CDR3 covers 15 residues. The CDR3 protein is CASSQGGRPPTEAFF. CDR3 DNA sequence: TGCGCCAGCAGCCAGGGCGGACGGCCCCCGACTGAAGCTTTCTTT.

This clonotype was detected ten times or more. The CDR3 reads CASSSIYEQYF. CDR3 DNA sequence: TGTGCCAGCAGCTCCATTTACGAGCAGTACTTC. The gene calls are TRBV11-2 and TRBJ2-7; D uncertain. This CDR3 spans 11 amino acids. Trimming stripped 4 bases from V and 4 bases from J, with 5 bases between. Germline loops: CDR1 SGHAT, CDR2 FQNNGV.

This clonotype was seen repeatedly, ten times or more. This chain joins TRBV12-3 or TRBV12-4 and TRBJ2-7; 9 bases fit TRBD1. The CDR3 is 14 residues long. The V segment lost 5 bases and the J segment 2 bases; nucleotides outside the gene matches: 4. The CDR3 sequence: CASSARDRAYEQYF. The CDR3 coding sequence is TGTGCCAGCAGTGCCCGGGACAGGGCCTACGAGCAGTACTTC.

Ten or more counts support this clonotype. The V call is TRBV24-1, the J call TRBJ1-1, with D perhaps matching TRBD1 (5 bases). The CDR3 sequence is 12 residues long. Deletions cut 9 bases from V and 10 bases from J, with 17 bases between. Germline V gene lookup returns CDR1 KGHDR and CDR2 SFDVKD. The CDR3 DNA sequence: TGTGCCACCCAGGGTGTTTCCGCTGGAGCTTTCTTT. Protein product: CATQGVSAGAFF.

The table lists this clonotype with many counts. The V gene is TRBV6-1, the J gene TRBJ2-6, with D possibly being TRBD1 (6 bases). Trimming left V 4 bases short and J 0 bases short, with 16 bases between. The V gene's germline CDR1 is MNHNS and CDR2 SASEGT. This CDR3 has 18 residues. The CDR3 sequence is CASSAVPGHSSGANVLTF. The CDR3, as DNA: TGTGCCAGCAGTGCCGTACCGGGACACAGCTCTGGGGCCAACGTCCTGACTTTC.

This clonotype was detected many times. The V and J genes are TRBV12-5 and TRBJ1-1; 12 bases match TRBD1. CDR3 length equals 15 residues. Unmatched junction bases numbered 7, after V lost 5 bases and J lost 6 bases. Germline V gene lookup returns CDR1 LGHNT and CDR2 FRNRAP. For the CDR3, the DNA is TGTGCTAGTGGTGGTCCGGGACAGGGGGCCTCTGAAGCTTTCTTT. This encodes CASGGPGQGASEAFF.

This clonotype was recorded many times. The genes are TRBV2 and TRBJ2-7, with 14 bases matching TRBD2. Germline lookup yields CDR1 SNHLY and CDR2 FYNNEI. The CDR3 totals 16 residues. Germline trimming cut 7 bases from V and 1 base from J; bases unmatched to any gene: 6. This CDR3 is CASTRLAGGLSYEQYF. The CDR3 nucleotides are TGTGCCAGCACCCGACTAGCGGGAGGGTTATCCTACGAGCAGTACTTC.

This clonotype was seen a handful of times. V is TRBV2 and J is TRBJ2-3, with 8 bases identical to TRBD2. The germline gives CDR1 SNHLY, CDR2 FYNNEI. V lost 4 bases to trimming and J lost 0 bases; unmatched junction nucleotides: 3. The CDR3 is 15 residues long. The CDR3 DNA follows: TGTGCCAGCAGTGTGGTAGCGGGGAGCACAGATACGCAGTATTTT. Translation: CASSVVAGSTDTQYF. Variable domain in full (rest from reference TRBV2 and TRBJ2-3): EPEVTQTPSHQVTQMGQEVILRCVPISNHLYFYWYRQILGQKVEFLVSFYNNEISEKSEIFDDQFSVERPDGSNFTLKIRSTKLEDSAMYFCASSVVAGSTDTQYFGPGTRLTVL.